Listed below are T cell receptor beta chains from one sample, sequenced in a study of blood T cells in healthy people across ages. TCRdb passed the 5' RACE reads through MiXCR, listing each CDR3 protein once. Here the sample spans 1.5 million to 2 million distinct CDR3 sequences, 28% being singletons. The material sequenced was blood. The receptors originated from a woman in her 30s in good health. Both conserved end residues are part of each CDR3.

v_call: TRBV6-1
j_call: TRBJ1-5
cdr3_aa: CASSEGRSGNQPQHF

v_call: TRBV2
j_call: TRBJ2-7
cdr3_aa: CASTSGTGGLKQYF

v_call: TRBV6-2/TRBV6-3
j_call: TRBJ2-1
cdr3_aa: CASRGSGRSGYNEQFF

v_call: TRBV7-6
j_call: TRBJ1-4
cdr3_aa: CASRPGQGAEKLFF

v_call: TRBV7-3
j_call: TRBJ2-1
cdr3_aa: CASSKTLTYNEQFF

v_call: TRBV29-1
j_call: TRBJ1-1
cdr3_aa: CSVVLRTRGGEAFF

v_call: TRBV29-1
j_call: TRBJ2-7
cdr3_aa: CSGGDTGGREQYF

v_call: TRBV3-1
j_call: TRBJ2-2
cdr3_aa: CASSPGSAGELFF

v_call: TRBV6-2/TRBV6-3
j_call: TRBJ1-5
cdr3_aa: CASRQTGNQPQHF

v_call: TRBV12-3/TRBV12-4
j_call: -
cdr3_aa: CASSLDLSAKNIQFF

v_call: TRBV20-1
j_call: TRBJ1-5
cdr3_aa: CSAAGGGPNQPQHF

v_call: TRBV7-2
j_call: TRBJ1-2
cdr3_aa: CASSPSLGGNYGYTF

v_call: TRBV6-1
j_call: TRBJ1-2
cdr3_aa: CASSDTYYGCTF

v_call: TRBV9
j_call: TRBJ2-7
cdr3_aa: CASSPTGAFSYEQYF

v_call: TRBV29-1
j_call: TRBJ2-1
cdr3_aa: CSVQNNEQFF

v_call: TRBV2
j_call: TRBJ1-1
cdr3_aa: CASSTQGWTEAFF

v_call: TRBV18
j_call: TRBJ2-5
cdr3_aa: CASQGTAYQETPYF

v_call: TRBV6-6
j_call: TRBJ1-1
cdr3_aa: CASTWGYEAFF

v_call: TRBV15
j_call: TRBJ1-5
cdr3_aa: CATSRGPGTGGRSQPQHF

v_call: TRBV20-1
j_call: TRBJ2-5
cdr3_aa: CSAPRTVQETQYF

v_call: TRBV7-9
j_call: TRBJ2-7
cdr3_aa: CASTPGTSGYEQYF

v_call: TRBV7-9
j_call: TRBJ1-1
cdr3_aa: CASSLDQTGNTEAFF

v_call: TRBV28
j_call: TRBJ2-7
cdr3_aa: CASSGTKGAYEQYF

v_call: TRBV19
j_call: TRBJ2-3
cdr3_aa: CASSPAGAYTDTQYF

v_call: TRBV6-5
j_call: TRBJ1-5
cdr3_aa: CASSYRATNQPQHF

v_call: TRBV29-1
j_call: TRBJ2-5
cdr3_aa: CSVEGAGGETQYF

v_call: TRBV30
j_call: TRBJ2-5
cdr3_aa: CAWSATGVVETQYF

v_call: TRBV19
j_call: TRBJ1-5
cdr3_aa: CASMGAALGPQHF

v_call: TRBV9
j_call: TRBJ2-7
cdr3_aa: CASSGTSGSSYEQYF

v_call: TRBV9
j_call: TRBJ1-1
cdr3_aa: CASSVSGHMNTEAFF